This passage covers 3 T cell receptor beta chains from one sample sequenced in a study of circulating CD8 cells and anti-PD-1 response in melanoma. Sorting of live CD3+CD8+TCRalphabeta+ cells by PD-1 and/or TIGIT gave four subsets. The QIAseq Immune Repertoire TCR panel built the libraries from approximately 15 ng of total RNA. One entry per CDR3 protein, called by TCRdb with MiXCR from the reads. Of about 330 distinct CDR3 sequences in the sample, 7.5% to 9% were seen once. This sample comprised CD8+ T cells from PBMCs, obtained at baseline or after one month of anti-PD-1 therapy (not recorded which). The receptors were sampled from a human donor with melanoma.

By sample fraction, this clonotype is large. The CDR3 coding sequence is TGTGCCAGCAGCTTCCTAGCGGGGGGGCCGTATTTT. This sequence encodes CASSFLAGGPYF. V usage is TRBV7-2 and J usage is TRBJ2-3; 12 bases match TRBD2. The CDR3 sequence is 12 residues long. The J segment lost 14 bases and the V segment lost 3 bases, leaving 3 bases of the junction unmatched. Germline loops: CDR1 SGHTA, CDR2 FQGNSA.

By sample share, this clonotype is large (0.1 to 1%). The CDR3 region has the DNA TGTGCCAGCAGCGCGAGTGGGGGCCCATACAATGAGCAGTTCTTC. It translates to CASSASGGPYNEQFF. V usage is TRBV7-3 and J usage is TRBJ2-1, with D maybe TRBD1 (6 bases). Per germline, CDR1 SGHTA and CDR2 FQGTGA. The CDR3 spans 15 residues. V was shortened by 5 bases and J by 4 bases, with 15 bases between the two germline ends.

By share, this clonotype counts as medium-sized. V usage is TRBV19 and J usage is TRBJ1-1; no definite D call. The CDR3 runs 12 residues. V lost 5 bases and J lost 2, with 6 bases in between. Germline assignment: CDR1 LNHDA and CDR2 SQIVND (reference sequence). CDR3: CASSYSNTEAFF. DNA of the CDR3: TGTGCCAGTAGTTACAGCAACACTGAAGCTTTCTTT.